The clone carrying this T cell receptor (beta chain) has only a few counts. Its matching antigen is unknown. The PCR employed 60 Vbeta primers together with 13 Jbeta primers. The assay was immunoSEQ multiplex PCR, and TCRdb's table has in-frame clones only and misses some. This sample has under 110,000 clones, with roughly 70% found just once. This record comes from a study of cytomegalovirus exposure and HLA in healthy donors. The study's findings and limits: HLA alleles showed associations with some 17,000 TCR beta sequences in a later analysis, at a 0.05 false discovery rate.

V dropped 6 bases and J dropped 1 base, with 9 bases sitting between them. CDR1 and CDR2 from the germline V gene are MNHNY and SVGAGI (reference sequence). CDR3 length: 13 amino acids. The TCR comes from a man between 50 and 59 years old in good health and CMV-seronegative. Sequences were obtained from PBMCs. The chain uses TRBV6-6 and TRBJ2-5, with D possibly being TRBD1 (5 bases). CDR3 region: CASRQGFQETQYF. The CDR3 nucleotides are TGTGCCAGCAGGCAGGGATTCCAAGAGACCCAGTACTTC.